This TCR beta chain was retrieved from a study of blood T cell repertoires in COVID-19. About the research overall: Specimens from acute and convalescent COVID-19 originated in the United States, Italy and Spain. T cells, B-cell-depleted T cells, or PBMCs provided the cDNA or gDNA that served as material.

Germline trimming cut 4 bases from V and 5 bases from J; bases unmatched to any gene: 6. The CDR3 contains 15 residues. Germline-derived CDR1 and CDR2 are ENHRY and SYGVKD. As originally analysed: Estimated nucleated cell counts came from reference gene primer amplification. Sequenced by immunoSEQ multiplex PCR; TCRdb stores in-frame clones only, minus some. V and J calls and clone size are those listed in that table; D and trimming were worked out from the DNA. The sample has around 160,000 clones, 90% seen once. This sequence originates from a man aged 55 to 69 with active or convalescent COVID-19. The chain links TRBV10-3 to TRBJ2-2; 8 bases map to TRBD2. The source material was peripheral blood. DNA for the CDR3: TGTGCCATCAGTGTCGACGAGCGGGGGACCGGGGAGCTGTTTTTT. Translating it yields CAISVDERGTGELFF.